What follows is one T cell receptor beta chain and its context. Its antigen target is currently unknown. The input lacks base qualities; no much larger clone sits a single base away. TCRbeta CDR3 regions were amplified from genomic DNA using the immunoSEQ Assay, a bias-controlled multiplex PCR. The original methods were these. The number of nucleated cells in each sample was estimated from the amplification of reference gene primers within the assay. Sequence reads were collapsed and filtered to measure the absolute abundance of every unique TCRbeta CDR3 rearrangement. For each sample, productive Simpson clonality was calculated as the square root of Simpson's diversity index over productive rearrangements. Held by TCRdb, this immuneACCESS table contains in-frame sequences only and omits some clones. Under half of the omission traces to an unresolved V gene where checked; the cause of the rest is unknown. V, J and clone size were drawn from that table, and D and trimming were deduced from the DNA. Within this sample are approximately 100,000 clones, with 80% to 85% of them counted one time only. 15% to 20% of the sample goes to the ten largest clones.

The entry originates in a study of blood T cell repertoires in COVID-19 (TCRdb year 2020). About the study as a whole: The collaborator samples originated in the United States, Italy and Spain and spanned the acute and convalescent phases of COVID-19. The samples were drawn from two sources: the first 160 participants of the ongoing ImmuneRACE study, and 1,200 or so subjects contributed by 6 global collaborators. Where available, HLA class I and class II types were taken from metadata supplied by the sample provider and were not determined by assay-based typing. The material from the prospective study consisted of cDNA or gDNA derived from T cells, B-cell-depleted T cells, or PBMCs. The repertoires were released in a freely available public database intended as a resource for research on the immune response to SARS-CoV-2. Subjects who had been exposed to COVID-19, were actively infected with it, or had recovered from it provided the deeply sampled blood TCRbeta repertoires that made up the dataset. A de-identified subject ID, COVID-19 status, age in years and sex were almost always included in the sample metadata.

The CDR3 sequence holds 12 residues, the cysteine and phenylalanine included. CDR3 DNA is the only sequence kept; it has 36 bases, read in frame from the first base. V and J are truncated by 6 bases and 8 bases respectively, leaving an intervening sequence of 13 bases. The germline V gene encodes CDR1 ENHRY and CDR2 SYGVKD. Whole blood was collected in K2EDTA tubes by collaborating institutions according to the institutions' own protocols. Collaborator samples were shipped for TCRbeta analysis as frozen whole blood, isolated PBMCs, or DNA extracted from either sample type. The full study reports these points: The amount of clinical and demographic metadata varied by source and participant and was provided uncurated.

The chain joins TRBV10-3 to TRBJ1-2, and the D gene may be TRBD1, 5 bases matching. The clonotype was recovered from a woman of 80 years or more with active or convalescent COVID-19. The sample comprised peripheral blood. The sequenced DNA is TGTGCCATCAGCAGCGGGACGGGGGGCTACACCTTC. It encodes CAISSGTGGYTF.